These T cell receptor beta chains were read from a single sample in a study of long-term antiretroviral therapy in people with HIV. TCRdb's copy holds only in-frame clones and misses some; the assay was immunoSEQ multiplex PCR. Of about 30,000 clones in the sample, 80% are singletons; the top ten hold 5.5% to 8%. The sample in question was unsorted PBMCs, obtained 0.3 years after starting antiretroviral therapy. Receptors were obtained from a man aged 35 to 55 with HIV. CDR3s include the opening cysteine and the closing phenylalanine or tryptophan.

CDR3 | V
CASSLADHQPQHF | TRBV5-6
CASSPGHFYNEQFF | TRBV5-4
CASSSIAPGRLTYEQYF | TRBV27
CASSRRQHYGYTF | TRBV6-5
CASGQNYGYTF | TRBV10-2
CASSSTSGGAYEQFF | TRBV6-5
CASSYLRFSATYEQYF | TRBV6-5
CASSETGTRYGYTF | TRBV5-6
CASSMSGQGGEKLFF | TRBV19
CASSLRAGPTEAFF | TRBV5-4
CASSSGGFNSPLHF | TRBV5-1
CASSPDQDSYYEQYF | TRBV7-2
CASSYGGTDTQYF | TRBV5-4
CASSARDRGNQPQHF | TRBV18
CASSRGQGDRGYTF | TRBV5-1
CASSLNQQGAGELFF | TRBV7-2
CASSDGAGSYNEQFF | TRBV19
CASSLWDRGFQQYF | TRBV7-9
CASSLRGVFAYEQYF | TRBV27
CASRIQGTMNTEAFF | TRBV6-1
CASSPLGRGARGYGEQFF | TRBV4-3
CATTFGQGLSRLAFF | TRBV4-1
CASSLSGGGDYEQYF | TRBV5-4
CASNYGQGYEKLFF | TRBV5-8
CASSPYSVDGYTF | TRBV5-6
CASRDPFGAAYEQYF | TRBV6-1